This T cell receptor (beta chain) was captured by sequencing in a study of cytomegalovirus exposure and HLA in healthy donors. Study-wide results and limits: Segments of the TCR beta V type were, in most cases, productive about 90% or about 30% of the time in an earlier analysis.

The CDR3 contains 14 residues. Germline CDR1 is PRHDT and CDR2 is FYEKMQ (reference sequence). V lost 0 bases to trimming and J lost 5 bases, with 11 bases between them. Regarding this clone: The antigen is undetermined. Different DNA sequences within this sample yield the same CDR3.

PCR primers comprised 60 Vbeta and 13 Jbeta primers. Some clones are missing from TCRdb's copy, which holds only in-frame ones; the method was immunoSEQ multiplex PCR. The sample holds more than 140,000 clones; approximately 71% are singletons and the top ten take about 3%. Specimen: PBMCs. V is TRBV13 and J is TRBJ2-7; tentatively, D is TRBD2 (5 bases). This receptor was taken from a man aged 40-49 years in good health and CMV-seronegative. CDR3 nucleotides: TGTGCCAGCAGCTTAGGCCGAGGGTCCAACGAGCAGTACTTC. It yields the protein CASSLGRGSNEQYF.